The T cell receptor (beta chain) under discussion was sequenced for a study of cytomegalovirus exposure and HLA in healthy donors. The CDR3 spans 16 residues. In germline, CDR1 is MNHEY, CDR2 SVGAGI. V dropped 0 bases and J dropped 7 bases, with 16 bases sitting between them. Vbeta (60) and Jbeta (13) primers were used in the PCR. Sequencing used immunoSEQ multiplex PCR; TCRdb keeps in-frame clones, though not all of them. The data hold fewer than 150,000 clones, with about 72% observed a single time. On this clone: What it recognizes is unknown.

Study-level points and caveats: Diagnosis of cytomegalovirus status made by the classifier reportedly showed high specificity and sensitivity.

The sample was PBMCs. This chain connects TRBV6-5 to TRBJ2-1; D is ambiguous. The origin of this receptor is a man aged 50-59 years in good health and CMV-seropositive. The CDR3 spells CASSYSHLGLRNEQFF. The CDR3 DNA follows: TGTGCCAGCAGTTACTCGCATCTAGGTTTAAGGAATGAGCAGTTCTTC.